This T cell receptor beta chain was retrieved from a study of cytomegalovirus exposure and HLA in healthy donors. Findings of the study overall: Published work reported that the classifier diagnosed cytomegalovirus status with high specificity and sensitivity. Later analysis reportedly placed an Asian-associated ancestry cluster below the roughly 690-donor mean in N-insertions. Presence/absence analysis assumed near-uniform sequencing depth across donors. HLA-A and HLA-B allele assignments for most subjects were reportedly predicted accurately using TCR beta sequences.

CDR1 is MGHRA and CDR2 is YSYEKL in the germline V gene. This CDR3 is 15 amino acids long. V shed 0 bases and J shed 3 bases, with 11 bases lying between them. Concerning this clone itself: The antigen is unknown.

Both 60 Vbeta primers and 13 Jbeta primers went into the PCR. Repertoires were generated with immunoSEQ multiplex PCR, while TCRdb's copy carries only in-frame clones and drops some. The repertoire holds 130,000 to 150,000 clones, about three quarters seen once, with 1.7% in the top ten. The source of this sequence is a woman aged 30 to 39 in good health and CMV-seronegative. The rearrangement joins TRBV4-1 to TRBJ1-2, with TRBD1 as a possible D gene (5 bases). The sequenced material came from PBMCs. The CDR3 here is CASSQDWGGDYGYTF. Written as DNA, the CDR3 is TGCGCCAGCAGCCAAGATTGGGGGGGGGACTATGGCTACACCTTC.